This note documents a single T cell receptor (beta chain) sequence. This clone was seen just once. It has no known antigen specificity. No clone much larger than this one lies a single base away; base qualities are absent. Reading the label with the study, this specimen's treatment or condition is: oral pan-JAK inhibitor, 5-10 mg twice daily. From alopecia areata patients, peripheral blood was collected along with lesional scalp punch biopsies. PBMCs were isolated by density centrifugation and stained for CD3, CD4 and CD8, after which CD4+ and CD8+ T cells were sorted on a FACSAria. This sample was taken from a study of CD8+ T cells in alopecia areata (dated by TCRdb to 2016 to 2018). About the full investigation: The treated patients, all with moderate-to-severe alopecia areata, were enrolled in an open-label pilot trial of oral tofacitinib given at 5 to 10 mg twice daily. In treated patients, disease severity was measured using the SALT score, which gives the percentage of scalp surface area affected. Scalp clonality was compared across normal scalp (n=4), patchy alopecia areata scalp (n=8), and alopecia totalis/universalis scalp (n=8). Human TCRbeta sequencing covered scalp tissue and sorted CD4+ and CD8+ peripheral blood T cells from patchy and totalis/universalis alopecia areata patients and healthy controls. Patients received tofacitinib for 6 to 18 months and were then followed off drug for 6 months to check for delayed response and recurrence. TCRbeta CDR3 regions were amplified by immunoSEQ multiplex PCR with 35 Vbeta forward and 13 Jbeta reverse primers. In both human patients and the C3H/HeJ mouse model, the study applied high-throughput TCRbeta sequencing to look at T cell clonal expansion in alopecia areata. Biopsies were taken from tofacitinib-treated patients at baseline and again at 4 and 24 weeks into treatment, and several of those patients also had a later scalp biopsy. RNA came from the PAXgene miRNA kit for fixed scalp, the miRNeasy kit for PBMCs, and the RNeasy kit for mouse skin.

The library was generated by the immunoSEQ multiplex PCR assay. To provide template for TCR sequencing, every sample had RNA extracted and reverse transcribed into cDNA. SuperScript III was used to make first-strand cDNA, primed with a 2:1 mix of oligo-dT and random hexamers. Amplification bias was assessed with a synthetic immune receptor repertoire, and residual bias was removed computationally. On the authors' methods: After raw reads were preprocessed to remove errors, the CDR3 was defined following IMGT conventions as running from the conserved cysteine to phenylalanine. Clonality was computed as 1 minus the Shannon entropy, with the entropy normalized by log2 of the number of productive unique TCRs. CD4 or CD8 identity of scalp clones was inferred by cross-referencing scalp TCRbeta sequences with sorted blood CD4 and CD8 repertoires. TCRdb stores this immuneACCESS table with in-frame sequences only. Part of the clones is absent; in the studies checked, under half of the shortfall reflects unresolved V genes, and no reason is known for the rest. That table is the source of V, J and clone size, and D and trimming were worked out from the DNA. In this sample the table shows roughly 220,000 clones, approximately 65% of which occur a single time. The top ten clonotypes cover about 1.2% of the sample.

What the study reported, not specific to this receptor: During tofacitinib treatment, many expanded lesional clones remained in scalp and blood, and this persistence may partly explain relapse after treatment is stopped. Resident alphabeta T cells in normal human skin are also sequenced, complicating scalp TCR repertoire analysis, unlike mouse skin dominated by gammadelta T cells. Because the treated cohort was small and included a single nonresponder, larger studies are needed to assess links between baseline CD8+ expansion and response. Tofacitinib significantly lowered scalp clonality and the number of expanded CD8+ clones among the top 100 scalp clones. Compared with normal scalp, lesional scalp had higher clonality and more expanded CD8+ clones, particularly in alopecia totalis/universalis, a pattern that suggests antigenic drive. TCR sequences shared between patients were less clear than in mice, possibly partly because of HLA diversity in the patient population.

V and J are truncated by 6 bases and 6 bases respectively, leaving an intervening sequence of 18 bases. The germline V gene gives CDR1 as SQVTM and CDR2 as ANQGSEA. The CDR3 has 13 amino acids, counting the end cysteine and phenylalanine. Solely the CDR3 DNA is kept, with 39 bases framed from the first base. The origin of this receptor is a human donor with alopecia areata. Rearrangement joined TRBV29-1 to TRBJ2-7; a weak D assignment points to TRBD2 (6 bases agree). The sequencing here drew on CD4+ T cells sorted from blood, taken at approximately week 42, from a patient treated with tofacitinib. The sequenced DNA is TGCAGCGTCCGCGAGGGAGGAAGTGCCGAGCAGTACTTC. Its protein reads: CSVREGGSAEQYF.